This T cell receptor beta chain stems from a study of blood T cell repertoires in COVID-19. The overall study: Both acute and convalescent COVID-19 samples were obtained from the United States, Italy and Spain.

This clone was seen more than once but under ten times. Under the authors' procedure: Reference gene primer amplification gave estimated nucleated cell counts. Measured with immunoSEQ multiplex PCR; TCRdb has only the in-frame clones, and not every one. The V and J calls and clone size come from that table; D and trimming were worked out from the DNA. The sample has around 74,000 clones; around 90% are singletons. This sequence originates from a young man with acute or convalescent COVID-19. Material: peripheral blood.

The CDR3 loop is CASSLRQGSVSEAFF. CDR3 in DNA: TGTGCCAGCAGCTTACGACAGGGTTCAGTCTCTGAAGCTTTCTTT. The chain combines TRBV7-2 with TRBJ1-1; the match to TRBD1 covers 7 bases. Germline lookup yields CDR1 SGHTA and CDR2 FQGNSA. The junction had 9 bases not matched to a gene; V was cut back by 2 bases and J by 6 bases. The CDR3 sequence is 15 residues long.